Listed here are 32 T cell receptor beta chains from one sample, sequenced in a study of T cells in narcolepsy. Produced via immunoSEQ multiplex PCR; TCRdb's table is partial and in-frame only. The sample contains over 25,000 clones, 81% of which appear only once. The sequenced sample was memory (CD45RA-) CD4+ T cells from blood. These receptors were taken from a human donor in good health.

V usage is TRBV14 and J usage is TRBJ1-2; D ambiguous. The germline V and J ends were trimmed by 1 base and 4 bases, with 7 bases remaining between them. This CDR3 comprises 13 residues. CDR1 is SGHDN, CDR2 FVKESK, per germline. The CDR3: CASSQGIRYGYTF. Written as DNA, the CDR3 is TGTGCCAGCAGCCAAGGGATTCGCTATGGCTACACCTTC.

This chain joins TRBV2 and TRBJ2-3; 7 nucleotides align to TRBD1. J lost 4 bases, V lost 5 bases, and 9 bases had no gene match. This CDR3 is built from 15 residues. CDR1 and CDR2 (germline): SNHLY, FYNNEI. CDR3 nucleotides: TGTGCCAGCAGTAAGACAGGGCCCGCCGCAGATACGCAGTATTTT. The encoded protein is CASSKTGPAADTQYF.

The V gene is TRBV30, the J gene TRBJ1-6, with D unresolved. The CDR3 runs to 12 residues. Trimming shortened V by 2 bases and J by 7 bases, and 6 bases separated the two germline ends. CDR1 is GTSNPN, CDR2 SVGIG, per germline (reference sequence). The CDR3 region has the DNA TGTGCCTGGAGTTGGAGGAATTCACCCCTCCACTTT. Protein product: CAWSWRNSPLHF.

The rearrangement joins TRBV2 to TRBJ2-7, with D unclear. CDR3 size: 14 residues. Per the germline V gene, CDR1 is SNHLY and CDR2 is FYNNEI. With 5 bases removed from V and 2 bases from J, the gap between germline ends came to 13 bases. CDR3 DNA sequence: TGTGCCAGCAGTTTCAACAGTGTACCCTACGAGCAGTACTTC. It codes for CASSFNSVPYEQYF.

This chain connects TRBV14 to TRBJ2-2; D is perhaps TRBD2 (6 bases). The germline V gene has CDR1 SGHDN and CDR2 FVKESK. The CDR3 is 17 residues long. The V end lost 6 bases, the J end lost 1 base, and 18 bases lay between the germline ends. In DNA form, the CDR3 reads TGTGCCAGCAGTCCAATTTGGGACTCCCGGAACACCGGGGAGCTGTTTTTT. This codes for CASSPIWDSRNTGELFF.

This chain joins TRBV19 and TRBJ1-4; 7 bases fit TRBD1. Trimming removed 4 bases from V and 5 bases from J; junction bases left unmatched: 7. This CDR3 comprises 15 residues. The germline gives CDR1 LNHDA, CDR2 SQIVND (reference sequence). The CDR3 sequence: CASSTAGTANEKLFF. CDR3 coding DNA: TGTGCCAGTAGTACAGCCGGGACAGCAAATGAAAAACTGTTTTTT.

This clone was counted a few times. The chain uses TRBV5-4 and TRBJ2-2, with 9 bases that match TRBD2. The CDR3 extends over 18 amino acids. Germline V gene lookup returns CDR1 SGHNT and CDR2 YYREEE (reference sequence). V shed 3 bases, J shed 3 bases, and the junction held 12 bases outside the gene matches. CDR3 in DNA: TGTGCCAGCAGCTCCGGGCGGGTAGCGGGAGCTGACACCGGGGAGCTGTTTTTT. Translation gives CASSSGRVAGADTGELFF.

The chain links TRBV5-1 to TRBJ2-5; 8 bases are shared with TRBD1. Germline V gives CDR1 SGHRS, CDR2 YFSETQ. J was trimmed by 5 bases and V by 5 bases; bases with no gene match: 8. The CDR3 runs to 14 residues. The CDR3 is CASSWTGLRETQYF. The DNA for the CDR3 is TGCGCCAGCAGTTGGACAGGGCTTCGGGAGACCCAGTACTTC.

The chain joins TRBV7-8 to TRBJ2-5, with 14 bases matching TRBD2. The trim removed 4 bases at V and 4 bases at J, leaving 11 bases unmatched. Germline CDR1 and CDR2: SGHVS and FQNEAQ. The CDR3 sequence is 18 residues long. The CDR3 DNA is TGTGCCAGCAGCTACAGACTAGCGGGGGGGAGTTCGTCAGAGACCCAGTACTTC. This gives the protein CASSYRLAGGSSSETQYF. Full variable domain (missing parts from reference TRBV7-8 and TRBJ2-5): GAGVSQSPRYKVAKRGQDVALRCDPISGHVSLFWYQQALGQGPEFLTYFQNEAQLDKSGLPSDRFFAERPEGSVSTLKIQRTQQEDSAVYLCASSYRLAGGSSSETQYFGPGTRLLVL.

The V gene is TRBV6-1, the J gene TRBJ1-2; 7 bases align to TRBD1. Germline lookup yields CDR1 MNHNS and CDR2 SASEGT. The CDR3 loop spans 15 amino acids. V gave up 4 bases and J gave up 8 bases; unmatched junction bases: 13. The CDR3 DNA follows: TGTGCCAGCAGTGCCACCACCGACAGGGCTAACGGCTACACCTTC. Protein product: CASSATTDRANGYTF.

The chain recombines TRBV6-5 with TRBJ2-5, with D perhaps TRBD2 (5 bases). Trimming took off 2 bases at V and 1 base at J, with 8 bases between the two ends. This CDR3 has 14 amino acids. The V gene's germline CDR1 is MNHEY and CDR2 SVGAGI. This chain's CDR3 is CASSYDRGQETQYF. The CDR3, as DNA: TGTGCCAGCAGTTACGATCGGGGCCAAGAGACCCAGTACTTC.

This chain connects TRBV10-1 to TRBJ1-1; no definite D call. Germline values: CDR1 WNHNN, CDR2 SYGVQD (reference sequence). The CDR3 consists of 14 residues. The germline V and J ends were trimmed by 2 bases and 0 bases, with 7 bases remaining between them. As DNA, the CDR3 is TGCGCCAGCAGTGAGGATGGGGTGAACACTGAAGCTTTCTTT. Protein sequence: CASSEDGVNTEAFF.

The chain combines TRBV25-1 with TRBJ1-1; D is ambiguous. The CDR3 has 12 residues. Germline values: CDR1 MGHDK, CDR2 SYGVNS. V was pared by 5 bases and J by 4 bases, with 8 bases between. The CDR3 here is CASSKQPTEAFF. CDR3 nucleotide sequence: TGTGCCAGCAGTAAGCAGCCCACTGAAGCTTTCTTT.

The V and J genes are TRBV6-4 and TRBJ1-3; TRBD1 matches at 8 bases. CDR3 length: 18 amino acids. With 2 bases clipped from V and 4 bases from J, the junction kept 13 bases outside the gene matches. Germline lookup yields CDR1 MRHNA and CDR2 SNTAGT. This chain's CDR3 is CASSDVTGTGMNGNTIYF. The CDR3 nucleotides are TGTGCCAGCAGTGACGTAACCGGGACAGGAATGAACGGAAACACCATATATTTT.

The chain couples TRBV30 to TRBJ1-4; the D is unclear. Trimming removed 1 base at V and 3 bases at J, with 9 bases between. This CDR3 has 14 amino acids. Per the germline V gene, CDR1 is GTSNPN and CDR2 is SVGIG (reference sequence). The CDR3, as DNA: TGTGCCTGGAGTGGCGGGTTGGCTAATGAAAAACTGTTTTTT. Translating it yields CAWSGGLANEKLFF.

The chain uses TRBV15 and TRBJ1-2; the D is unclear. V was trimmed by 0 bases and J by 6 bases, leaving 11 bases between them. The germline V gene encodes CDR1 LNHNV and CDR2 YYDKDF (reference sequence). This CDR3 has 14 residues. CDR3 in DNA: TGTGCCACCAGCAGAGATCAAGTAGGAGATGGCTACACCTTC. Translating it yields CATSRDQVGDGYTF.

CDR3: CASSWRGSYNEQFF. For the CDR3, the DNA is TGTGCCAGCAGTTGGCGGGGCTCCTACAATGAGCAGTTCTTC. V is TRBV6-5 and J is TRBJ2-1; possibly TRBD2 for D (6 bases). The CDR3 covers 14 residues. Germline V lookup: CDR1 MNHEY, CDR2 SVGAGI. Trimming took off 4 bases at V and 0 bases at J, with 7 bases between the two ends.

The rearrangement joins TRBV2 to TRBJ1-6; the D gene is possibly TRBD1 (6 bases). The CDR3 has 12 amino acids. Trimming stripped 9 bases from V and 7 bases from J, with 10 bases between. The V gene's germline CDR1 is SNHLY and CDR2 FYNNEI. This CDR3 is CARGQTNSPLHF. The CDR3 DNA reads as TGTGCCAGAGGACAGACCAATTCACCCCTCCACTTT. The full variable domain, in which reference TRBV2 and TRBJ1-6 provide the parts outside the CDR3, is EPEVTQTPSHQVTQMGQEVILRCVPISNHLYFYWYRQILGQKVEFLVSFYNNEISEKSEIFDDQFSVERPDGSNFTLKIRSTKLEDSAMYFCARGQTNSPLHFGNGTRLTVT.

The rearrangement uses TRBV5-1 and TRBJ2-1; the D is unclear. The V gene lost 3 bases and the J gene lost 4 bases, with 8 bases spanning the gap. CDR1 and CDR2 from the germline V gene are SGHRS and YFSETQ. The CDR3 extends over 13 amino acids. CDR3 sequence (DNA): TGCGCCAGCAGCTCCCGCCCGTACAATGAGCAGTTCTTC. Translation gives CASSSRPYNEQFF. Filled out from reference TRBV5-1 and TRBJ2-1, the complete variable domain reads KAGVTQTPRYLIKTRGQQVTLSCSPISGHRSVSWYQQTPGQGLQFLFEYFSETQRNKGNFPGRFSGRQFSNSRSEMNVSTLELGDSALYLCASSSRPYNEQFFGPGTRLTVL.

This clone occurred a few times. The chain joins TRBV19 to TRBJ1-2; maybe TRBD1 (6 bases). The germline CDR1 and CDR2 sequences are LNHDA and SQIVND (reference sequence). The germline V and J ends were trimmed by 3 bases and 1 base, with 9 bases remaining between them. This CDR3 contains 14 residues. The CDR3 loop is CASSMSRGNYGYTF. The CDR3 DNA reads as TGTGCCAGTAGTATGAGCAGGGGTAACTATGGCTACACCTTC.

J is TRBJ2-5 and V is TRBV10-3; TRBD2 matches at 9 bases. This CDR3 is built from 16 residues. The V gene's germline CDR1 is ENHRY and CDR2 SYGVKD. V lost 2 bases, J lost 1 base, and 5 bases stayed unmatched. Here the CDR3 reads CAISEPFSGGQETQYF. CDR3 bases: TGTGCCATCAGTGAGCCGTTTAGCGGGGGCCAAGAGACCCAGTACTTC.

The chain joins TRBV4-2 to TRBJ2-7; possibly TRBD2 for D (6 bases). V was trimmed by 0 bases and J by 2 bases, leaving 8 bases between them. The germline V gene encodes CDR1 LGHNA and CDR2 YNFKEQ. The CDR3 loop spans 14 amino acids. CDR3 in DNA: TGTGCCAGCAGCCAAGAACCGGGAGCCTACGAGCAGTACTTC. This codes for CASSQEPGAYEQYF.

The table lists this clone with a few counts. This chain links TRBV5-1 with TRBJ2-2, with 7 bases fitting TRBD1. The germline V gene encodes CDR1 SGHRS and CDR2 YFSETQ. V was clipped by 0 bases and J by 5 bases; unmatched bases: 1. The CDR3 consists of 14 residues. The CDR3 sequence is CASSLGGQTGELFF. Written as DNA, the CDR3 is TGCGCCAGCAGCTTGGGGGGACAGACCGGGGAGCTGTTTTTT. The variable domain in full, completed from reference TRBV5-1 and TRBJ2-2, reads KAGVTQTPRYLIKTRGQQVTLSCSPISGHRSVSWYQQTPGQGLQFLFEYFSETQRNKGNFPGRFSGRQFSNSRSEMNVSTLELGDSALYLCASSLGGQTGELFFGEGSRLTVL.

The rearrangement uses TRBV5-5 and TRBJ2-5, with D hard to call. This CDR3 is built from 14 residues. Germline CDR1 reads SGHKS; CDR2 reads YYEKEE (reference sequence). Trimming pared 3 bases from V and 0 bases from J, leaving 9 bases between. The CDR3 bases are TGTGCCAGCAGCTCCAGCGTGTACCAAGAGACCCAGTACTTC. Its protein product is CASSSSVYQETQYF.

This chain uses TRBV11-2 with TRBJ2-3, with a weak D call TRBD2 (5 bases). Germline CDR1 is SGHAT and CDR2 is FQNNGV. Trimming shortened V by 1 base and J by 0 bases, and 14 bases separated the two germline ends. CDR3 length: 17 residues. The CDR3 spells CASSLGPAGSSTDTQYF. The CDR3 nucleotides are TGTGCCAGCAGCTTAGGGCCGGCTGGGAGTAGCACAGATACGCAGTATTTT.

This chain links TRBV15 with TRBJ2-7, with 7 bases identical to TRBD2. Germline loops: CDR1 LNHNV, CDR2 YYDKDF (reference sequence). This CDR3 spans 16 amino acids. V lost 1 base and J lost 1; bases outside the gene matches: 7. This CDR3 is CATSRALLAGSYEQYF. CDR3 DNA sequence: TGTGCCACCAGCAGAGCCCTGTTAGCGGGTTCCTACGAGCAGTACTTC.

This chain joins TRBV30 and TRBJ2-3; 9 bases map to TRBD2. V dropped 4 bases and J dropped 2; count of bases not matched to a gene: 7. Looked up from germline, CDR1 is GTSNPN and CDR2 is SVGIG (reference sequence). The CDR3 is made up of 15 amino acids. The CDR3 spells CAWKRSGGHTDTQYF. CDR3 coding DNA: TGTGCCTGGAAGAGAAGCGGGGGGCACACAGATACGCAGTATTTT.

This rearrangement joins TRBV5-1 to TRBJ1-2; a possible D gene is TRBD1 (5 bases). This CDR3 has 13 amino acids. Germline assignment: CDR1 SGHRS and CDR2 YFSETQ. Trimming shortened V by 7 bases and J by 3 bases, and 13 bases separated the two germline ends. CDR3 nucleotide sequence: TGCGCCAGCGCCGGGGGTAGTTACTATGGCTACACCTTC. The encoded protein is CASAGGSYYGYTF.

CDR3 bases: TGTGCTAGTGGTCCGGGGGCGCGGCAGCCCCAGCATTTT. It codes for CASGPGARQPQHF. This chain joins TRBV12-5 and TRBJ1-5; maybe TRBD1 (6 bases). This CDR3 spans 13 amino acids. Germline V lookup: CDR1 LGHNT, CDR2 FRNRAP. Trimming cost V 5 bases and J 7 bases, with 12 bases left between them.

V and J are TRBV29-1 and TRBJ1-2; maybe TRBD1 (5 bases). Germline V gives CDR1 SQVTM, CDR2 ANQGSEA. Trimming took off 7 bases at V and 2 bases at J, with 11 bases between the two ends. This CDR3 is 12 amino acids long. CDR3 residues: CSGDSENYGYTF. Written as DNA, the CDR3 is TGCAGCGGAGACAGCGAGAACTATGGCTACACCTTC.

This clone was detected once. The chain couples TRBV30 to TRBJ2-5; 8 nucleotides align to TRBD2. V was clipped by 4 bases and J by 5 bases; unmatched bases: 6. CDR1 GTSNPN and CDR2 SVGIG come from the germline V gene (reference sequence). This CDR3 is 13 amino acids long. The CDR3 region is CAWTSGGGETQYF. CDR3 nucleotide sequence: TGTGCCTGGACGAGCGGGGGAGGGGAGACCCAGTACTTC.

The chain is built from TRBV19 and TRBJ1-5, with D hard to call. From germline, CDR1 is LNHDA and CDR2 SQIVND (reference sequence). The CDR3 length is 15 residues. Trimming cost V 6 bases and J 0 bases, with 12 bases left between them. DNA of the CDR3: TGTGCCAGTAGGCTGCAGGAACTTAGCAATCAGCCCCAGCATTTT. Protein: CASRLQELSNQPQHF.